The TCR beta chain under discussion was sequenced for a study of HIV-infected patients and healthy controls. The CDR3 totals 13 residues. Per the germline V gene, CDR1 is SSHAT and CDR2 is FNYEAQ (reference sequence). Notes on the study in general: Diversity differences between study cohorts were not due to their slight age and sex differences.

No cell fractionation was done, so the repertoire covers all unsorted peripheral blood T cells. Control samples came from roughly ten uninfected healthy donors, several of them resampled after roughly 3 months. Reverse transcription used approximately 500 ng RNA and constant-region primers for alpha and beta. Separate chain-specific third strand synthesis with multiplexing indices produced the alpha and beta libraries. TCRdb independently ran MiXCR on the 5' RACE reads; one entry per CDR3 protein. The table lists 15,000 to 20,000 distinct CDR3 sequences, about 8.9% of them singletons. Many counts were recorded for this clonotype. Its antigen remains unidentified. At one boundary the junction diverges from the germline segment, which might be a read error.

The sequenced material came from blood. The sequence came from an adult in good health. V gene TRBV7-7 combines with J gene TRBJ2-3, with D possibly TRBD2 on 7 matching bases. The CDR3 spells CASSLAGADTQYF. The CDR3 coding sequence is TGTGCTAGCAGCCTGGCGGGGGCTGATACGCAGTATTTT.